The present T cell receptor (beta chain) was sequenced within a study of T cells in localized non-small cell lung cancer (TCRdb year 2020). Background for the entire study: T cell repertoires of hundreds of early-stage NSCLC patients were analyzed, with tumors being compared against uninvolved tumor-adjacent lungs. The cohort was made up of hundreds of treatment-naive NSCLC patients whose localized lung tumors had been resected. Of the NSCLC patients, around 140 were male and roughly 100 were female, and the mean age was approximately 66 years.

CDR1 MDHEN and CDR2 SYDVKM are derived from the germline V gene. The trim is 3 bases for V and 0 bases for J, with a gap of 24 bases between the germline ends. Including the terminal cysteine and phenylalanine, the CDR3 comprises 20 residues. Here the CDR3 DNA is all that survives: 60 bases in frame from base 1. Concerning this clone: No cognate antigen has been identified for it. Per-base qualities were not stored, and no clone one base away is much larger.

The immunoSEQ Assay was used to sequence TCR beta CDR3 regions from DNA. From the authors' description of their analysis: T cell density was computed as TCR beta template counts normalized to usable DNA estimated by amplifying housekeeping genes. Using the preseqR package, richness was estimated by extrapolating to 120,000 templates for tissue samples and 400,000 templates for PBMC samples. Clonality was defined as one minus Pielou's evenness. Tissue-enriched TCRs were identified by differential abundance testing using productive amino-acid clonotypes, minimum total count 5 and alpha 0.1. Repertoire overlap between compartments was quantified with the Jaccard Index and Morisita Overlap Index. TCR beta CDR3s were clustered by GLIPH together with public tetramer-defined viral CDR3s, and at least three viral sequences plus V-gene enrichment were required for viral motifs. The table comes from immuneACCESS by way of TCRdb, which keeps in-frame sequences with V and J called. Part of the clones is missing from these tables; in studies checked, under half for an unresolved V gene and the rest for unknown reasons. D and trimming were read from the DNA, whereas the V and J calls and clone size are those reported in that table. This sample is represented by around 33,000 clones; around 90% of them were singletons. Clones ranked in the top ten supply about 7.2% of the sample.

At diagnosis, peripheral blood, uninvolved tumor-adjacent lung and tumor were collected and stored as a combination of fresh-frozen and FFPE material. For TCR repertoire profiling, blood samples were analyzed as peripheral blood mononuclear cells. General study outcomes and caveats: The highest T cell clonality was observed in uninvolved tumor-adjacent lung, where clonality exceeded that of tumor, suggesting that antigenic responses were more focused in uninvolved tumor-adjacent lung. Because of the exploratory design, TCR variables were selected using unadjusted p-values without false-discovery rate correction. Longer overall survival was associated with higher T cell density in blood, whereas shorter survival was associated with higher clonality in adjacent lung. Because multi-region sequencing of the tumors was not done, intratumor heterogeneity could not be ruled out. Of the top 100 tumor clones, a median of around 57 were detected in paired uninvolved adjacent lung; approximately 28 were also among that lung's top 100.

This receptor was taken from a woman aged 35-75 years with stage I lung adenocarcinoma. The V and J segments used are TRBV28 and TRBJ1-5; TRBD1 could be the D gene, as 5 bases match. The input for sequencing was peripheral blood, taken before any cancer treatment. The CDR3 region: CASSFGVSARGRVSNQPQHF. The nucleotides read TGTGCCAGCAGTTTTGGTGTGTCGGCTCGGGGCAGGGTTAGCAATCAGCCCCAGCATTTT.